The clone carrying this T cell receptor (beta chain) was seen a handful of times. The target antigen is unknown. The data were obtained in a study of T-cell reconstitution after alpha-beta-depleted transplantation in children. Germline V lookup: CDR1 LNHNV, CDR2 YYDKDF (reference sequence). CDR3 size: 18 residues. V was clipped by 0 bases and J by 0 bases; unmatched bases: 7. Unique molecular identifiers featured in how the TCRbeta library was prepared. TCRdb called the PCR reads again in MiXCR, with one record for every CDR3 protein. The data hold about 980,000 distinct CDR3 sequences, with around 30% observed a single time. Study-level results: It was reported that alpha-beta T cells came from several hundred expanded graft clones (about two months after transplant).

The rearrangement uses TRBV15 and TRBJ2-2; 7 bases line up with TRBD2. The receptor's source is a boy less than two years old who had a stem cell transplant for SCID, so the T cells may come from the graft donor. The sequences come from PBMCs, mostly from graft donor cells, collected 360 days after TCRalphabeta/CD19-depleted stem cell transplant. CDR3: CATSRDRGDPSNTGELFF. CDR3 bases: TGTGCCACCAGCAGAGATCGGGGGGACCCGTCGAACACCGGGGAGCTGTTTTTT.